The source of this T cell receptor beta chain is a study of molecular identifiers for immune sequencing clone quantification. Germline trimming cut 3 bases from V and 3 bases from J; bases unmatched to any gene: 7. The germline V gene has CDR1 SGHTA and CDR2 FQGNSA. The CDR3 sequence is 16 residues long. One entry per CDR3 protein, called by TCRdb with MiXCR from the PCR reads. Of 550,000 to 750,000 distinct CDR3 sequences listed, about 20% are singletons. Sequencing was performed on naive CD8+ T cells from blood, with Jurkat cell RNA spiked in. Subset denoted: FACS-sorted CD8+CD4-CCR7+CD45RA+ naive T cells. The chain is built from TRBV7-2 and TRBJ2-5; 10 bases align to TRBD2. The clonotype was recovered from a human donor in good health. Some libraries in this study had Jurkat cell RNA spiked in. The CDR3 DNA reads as TGTGCCAGCAGCTTCCTAGCGGGGGAGGGTGAAGAGACCCAGTACTTC. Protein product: CASSFLAGEGEETQYF.